One sample yielded the 14 T cell receptor beta chains listed below, sequenced in a study of regulatory T cells in long-lasting Graves disease. Time point given: newly diagnosed GD, antithyroid drugs for less than 3 months. The TCR library was made from RNA that had been extracted from PBMCs in TRIzol. Libraries of TCR beta came from iRepertoire HTBI primers plus Arm-PCR of CDR3 regions. TCRdb fed the multiplex PCR reads into MiXCR, producing one record per CDR3 protein. Seen here are under 500,000 distinct CDR3 sequences, roughly 17% observed once, and the top ten hold about 10%. These data were also reused for a study on T cells in Graves' hyperthyroidism and ophthalmopathy.

This sample comprised peripheral blood mononuclear cells (PBMCs), obtained at new diagnosis, from a patient treated with antithyroid drugs. These receptors all stem from a woman in her 30s with Graves disease.

As to this clonotype: This sequence may be a read error, since a much larger clone differs from it by one base. J is TRBJ2-7 and V is TRBV20-1, with D maybe TRBD1 (5 bases). The CDR3 extends over 14 amino acids. Germline V gene sequence: CDR1 DFQATT, CDR2 SNEGSKA (reference sequence). The CDR3 nucleotides are TGCAGTGCTAGAATTCCAGGGCAGGGCTACGAGCGGTACTTC. Amino acid sequence: CSARIPGQGYERYF.

This clonotype occurred many times. The chain couples TRBV12-3 or TRBV12-4 to TRBJ2-1; 9 bases match TRBD2. Unmatched junction bases numbered 6, after V lost 6 bases and J lost 3 bases. There are 15 residues in the CDR3. CDR3 nucleotide sequence: TGTGCCAGCAGGATTAGCGGGAGTAACTACAATGAGCAGTTCTTC. Protein sequence: CASRISGSNYNEQFF.

This clonotype was seen at least ten times. The chain links TRBV29-1 to TRBJ2-3; 7 bases are shared with TRBD2. Germline trimming cut 7 bases from V and 0 bases from J; bases unmatched to any gene: 4. The length of the CDR3 is 13 residues. The germline V gene encodes CDR1 SQVTM and CDR2 ANQGSEA. The DNA for the CDR3 is TGCAGCGGTAGCGGGCTAAGCACAGATACGCAGTATTTT. As protein: CSGSGLSTDTQYF.

The CDR3 region is CASSMRGAKNIQYF. CDR3 nucleotides: TGTGCCAGCAGTATGAGGGGAGCCAAAAACATTCAGTACTTC. The J gene is TRBJ2-4, the V gene TRBV28; D could derive from TRBD1 or TRBD2 (5 bases each). The germline gives CDR1 MDHEN, CDR2 SYDVKM. This CDR3 region has 14 residues. V lost 5 bases and J 0 bases, leaving 8 bases between the germline ends.

The table lists this clonotype with many counts. V usage is TRBV7-2 and J usage is TRBJ2-1, with 10 bases matching TRBD2. The CDR3 contains 14 residues. The germline CDR1 and CDR2 sequences are SGHTA and FQGNSA. With 0 bases clipped from V and 7 bases from J, the junction kept 0 bases outside the gene matches. CDR3 nucleotides: TGTGCCAGCAGCTTAGCGGGACTAGCGAATGAGCAGTTCTTC. Residues: CASSLAGLANEQFF.

The table lists this clonotype with a few counts. The V and J genes are TRBV28 and TRBJ2-6; 11 positions agree with TRBD1. This CDR3 has 18 amino acids. Germline assignment: CDR1 MDHEN and CDR2 SYDVKM. The V segment lost 7 bases and the J segment 1 base; nucleotides outside the gene matches: 9. For the CDR3, the DNA is TGTGCCAGCAAGAGGTTGGGACAGGGGGTATCTGGGGCCAACGTCCTGACTTTC. It yields the protein CASKRLGQGVSGANVLTF.

The chain is built from TRBV20-1 and TRBJ2-4; possibly TRBD1 or TRBD2 for D (6 bases each). CDR3 size: 16 residues. Trimming cost V 0 bases and J 0 bases, with 12 bases left between them. Germline assignment: CDR1 DFQATT and CDR2 SNEGSKA (reference sequence). CDR3 in DNA: TGCAGTGCTAGAGATCTGGGGGGCCGAGCCAAAAACATTCAGTACTTC. It specifies CSARDLGGRAKNIQYF.

This clonotype has more than one count but fewer than ten. The chain combines TRBV7-9 with TRBJ1-2, with TRBD1 matching over 9 bases. Germline V CDR1 and CDR2: SEHNR, FQNEAQ (reference sequence). V dropped 5 bases and J dropped 6; count of bases not matched to a gene: 16. The length of the CDR3 is 17 residues. This CDR3 reads CASSPGTGKRWSDGYTF. In nucleotides, the CDR3 is TGTGCCAGCAGCCCCGGGACAGGGAAACGGTGGTCTGATGGCTACACCTTC.

CDR3 sequence (DNA): TGCAGTGCTAGAGAAGAGTTCAGCAACACTGAAGCTTTCTTT. It codes for CSAREEFSNTEAFF. This rearrangement joins TRBV20-1 to TRBJ1-1, with no clear D. Looked up from germline, CDR1 is DFQATT and CDR2 is SNEGSKA (reference sequence). This CDR3 contains 14 residues. V dropped 0 bases and J dropped 2 bases, with 10 bases sitting between them.

This chain joins TRBV4-1 and TRBJ2-2, with D maybe TRBD2 (5 bases). This CDR3 has 17 amino acids. The germline CDR1 and CDR2 sequences are MGHRA and YSYEKL. Trimming took off 5 bases at V and 4 bases at J, with 20 bases between the two ends. DNA for the CDR3: TGCGCCAGCAGCGAAAGGGTGGCGGCAGAGGGCACCGGGGAGCTGTTTTTT. This gives the protein CASSERVAAEGTGELFF.

V usage is TRBV9 and J usage is TRBJ1-6; unclear D gene. This CDR3 is built from 16 residues. CDR1 is SGDLS, CDR2 YYNGEE, per germline. Between the trimmed V and J ends, which lost 0 bases and 0 bases, there was a span of 7 bases. This chain's CDR3 is CASSVASSSYNSPLHF. The CDR3 DNA sequence: TGTGCCAGCAGCGTAGCGTCCAGCTCCTATAATTCACCCCTCCACTTT.

This clonotype was detected only a few times. This chain connects TRBV4-1 to TRBJ1-6; no firm D call. This CDR3 region has 15 residues. CDR1 MGHRA and CDR2 YSYEKL come from the germline V gene. The V and J ends lost 4 bases and 5 bases respectively, with 12 bases between them. The DNA for the CDR3 is TGCGCCAGCAGCCGCCGGAGTCATGATAATTCACCCCTCCACTTT. Protein: CASSRRSHDNSPLHF.

This clonotype was seen ten or more times. The rearrangement links TRBV7-6 to TRBJ2-7; TRBD1 might be the D (6 bases). The germline V and J ends were trimmed by 0 bases and 3 bases, with 9 bases remaining between them. Germline CDR1 SGHVS, CDR2 FNYEAQ. The CDR3 is 14 amino acids. Here the CDR3 reads CASSLAGQYYEQYF. As DNA, the CDR3 is TGTGCCAGCAGCTTAGCAGGACAGTACTACGAGCAGTACTTC.

Regarding this clonotype: A read error may explain this, as a much larger clone is one base away. The gene calls are TRBV29-1 and TRBJ2-4; 10 bases are a match to TRBD2. J gave up 13 bases and V 0 bases, and 18 bases lay outside the gene matches. This CDR3 has 17 residues. Per the germline V gene, CDR1 is SQVTM and CDR2 is ANQGSEA. CDR3 region: CSVEESGQREGLGEQYF. The DNA for the CDR3 is TGCAGCGTTGAAGAATCGGGGCAGCGGGAGGGCCTAGGGGAGCAGTACTTC.